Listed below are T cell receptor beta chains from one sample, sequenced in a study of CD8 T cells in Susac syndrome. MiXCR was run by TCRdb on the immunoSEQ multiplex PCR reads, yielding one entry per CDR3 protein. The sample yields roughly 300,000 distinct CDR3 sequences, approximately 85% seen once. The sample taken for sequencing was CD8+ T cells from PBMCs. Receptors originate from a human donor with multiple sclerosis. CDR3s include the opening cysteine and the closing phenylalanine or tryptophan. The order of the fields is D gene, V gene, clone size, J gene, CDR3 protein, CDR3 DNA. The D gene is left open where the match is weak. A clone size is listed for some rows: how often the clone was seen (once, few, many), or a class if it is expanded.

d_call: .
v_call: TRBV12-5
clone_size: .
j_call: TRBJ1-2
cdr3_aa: CASGFRVEGYTF
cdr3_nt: TGTGCTAGTGGTTTTCGGGTCGAGGGCTACACCTTC

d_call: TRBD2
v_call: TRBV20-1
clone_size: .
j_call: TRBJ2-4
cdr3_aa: CSARVAGEVVNIQYF
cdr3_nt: TGCAGTGCTAGAGTAGCGGGAGAAGTGGTCAACATTCAGTACTTC

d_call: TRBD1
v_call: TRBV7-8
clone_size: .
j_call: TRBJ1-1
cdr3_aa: CASSLAIQGANTEAFF
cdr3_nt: TGTGCCAGCAGCTTAGCTATACAGGGGGCGAACACTGAAGCTTTCTTT

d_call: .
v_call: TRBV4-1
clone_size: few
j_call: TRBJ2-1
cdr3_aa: CASSPNAGREQFF
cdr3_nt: TGCGCCAGCAGCCCTAACGCGGGACGTGAGCAGTTCTTC

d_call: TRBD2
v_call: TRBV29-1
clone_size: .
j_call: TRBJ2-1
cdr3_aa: CSASGLAGSNEQFF
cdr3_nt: TGCAGCGCCTCGGGTTTAGCGGGAAGTAATGAGCAGTTCTTC

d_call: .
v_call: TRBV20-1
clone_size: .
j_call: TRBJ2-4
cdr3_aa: CSARGRAGGKNIQYF
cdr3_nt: TGCAGTGCTAGGGGGAGGGCAGGGGGCAAAAACATTCAGTACTTC

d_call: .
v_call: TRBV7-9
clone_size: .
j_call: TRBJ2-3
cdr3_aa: CASSLVPGTPSTDTQYF
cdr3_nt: TGTGCCAGCAGCCTGGTCCCCGGCACTCCGAGCACAGATACGCAGTATTTT

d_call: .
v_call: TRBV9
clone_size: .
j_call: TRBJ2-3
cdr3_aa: CASSVEGVGTDTQYF
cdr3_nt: TGTGCCAGCAGCGTAGAAGGCGTTGGTACAGATACGCAGTATTTT

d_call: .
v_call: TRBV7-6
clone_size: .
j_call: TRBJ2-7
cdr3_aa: CASSLTGPRAGYEQYF
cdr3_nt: TGTGCCAGCAGCCTAACGGGACCCCGGGCAGGCTACGAGCAGTACTTC

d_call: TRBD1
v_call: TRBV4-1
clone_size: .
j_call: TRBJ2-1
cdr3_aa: CASSPRQGASLSSYNEQFF
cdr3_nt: TGCGCCAGCAGCCCTCGGCAGGGGGCTTCTCTTAGCTCCTACAATGAGCAGTTCTTC

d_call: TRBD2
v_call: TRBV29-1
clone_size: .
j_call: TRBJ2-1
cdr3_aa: CSVEDQLTSGRIAGDEQFF
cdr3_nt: TGCAGCGTTGAAGATCAGCTAACTAGCGGGAGAATAGCAGGCGATGAGCAGTTCTTC

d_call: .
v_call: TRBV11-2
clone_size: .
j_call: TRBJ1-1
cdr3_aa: CASSLDHYGENTEAFF
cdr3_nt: TGTGCCAGCAGCTTAGATCATTACGGGGAGAACACTGAAGCTTTCTTT

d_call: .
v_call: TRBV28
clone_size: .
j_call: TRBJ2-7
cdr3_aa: CASSGPEASYEQYF
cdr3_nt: TGTGCCAGCAGTGGGCCGGAGGCCTCCTACGAGCAGTACTTC

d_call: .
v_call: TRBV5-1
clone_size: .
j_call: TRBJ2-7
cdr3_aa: CASSLELGRDEQYF
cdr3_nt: TGCGCCAGCAGTTTGGAGTTGGGGCGGGACGAGCAGTACTTC

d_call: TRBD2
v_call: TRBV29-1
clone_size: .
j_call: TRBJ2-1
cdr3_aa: CSVEFRTSEYNEQFF
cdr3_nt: TGCAGCGTTGAATTTAGGACTAGCGAATACAATGAGCAGTTCTTC

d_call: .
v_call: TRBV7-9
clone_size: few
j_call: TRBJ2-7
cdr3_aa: CASSSVGYEQYF
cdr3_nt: TGTGCCAGCAGCTCTGTTGGGTACGAGCAGTACTTC

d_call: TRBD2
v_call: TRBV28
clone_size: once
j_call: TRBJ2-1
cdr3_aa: CASSWGLAGERYNEQFF
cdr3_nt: TGTGCCAGCAGTTGGGGACTAGCGGGAGAAAGGTACAATGAGCAGTTCTTC

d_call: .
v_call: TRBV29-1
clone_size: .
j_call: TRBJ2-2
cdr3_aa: CSVAGAGELFF
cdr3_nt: TGCAGCGTTGCAGGGGCAGGGGAGCTGTTTTTT

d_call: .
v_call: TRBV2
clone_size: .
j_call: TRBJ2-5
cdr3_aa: CASSERRPSQETQYF
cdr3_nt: TGTGCCAGCAGTGAAAGGCGGCCGAGCCAAGAGACCCAGTACTTC

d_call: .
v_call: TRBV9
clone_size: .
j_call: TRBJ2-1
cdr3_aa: CASSPISRTTSYNEQFF
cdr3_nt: TGTGCCAGCAGCCCCATTTCCCGAACCACGTCGTACAATGAGCAGTTCTTC

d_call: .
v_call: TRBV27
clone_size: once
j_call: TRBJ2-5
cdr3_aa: CASSWGGEETQYF
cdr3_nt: TGTGCCAGCAGTTGGGGCGGTGAGGAGACCCAGTACTTC

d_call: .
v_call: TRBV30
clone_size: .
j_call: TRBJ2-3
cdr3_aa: CAWSEGTLSTDTQYF
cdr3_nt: TGTGCCTGGAGTGAGGGGACCCTTAGCACAGATACGCAGTATTTT